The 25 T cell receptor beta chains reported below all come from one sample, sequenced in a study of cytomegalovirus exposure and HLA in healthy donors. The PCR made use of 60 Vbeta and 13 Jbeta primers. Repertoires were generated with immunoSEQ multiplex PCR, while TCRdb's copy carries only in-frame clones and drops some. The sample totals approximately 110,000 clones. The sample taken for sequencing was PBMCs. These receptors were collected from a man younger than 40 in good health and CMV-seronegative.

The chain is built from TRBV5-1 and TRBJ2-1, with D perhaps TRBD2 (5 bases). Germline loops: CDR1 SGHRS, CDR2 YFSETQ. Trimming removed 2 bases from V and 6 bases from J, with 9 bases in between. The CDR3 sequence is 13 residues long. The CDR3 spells CASSFSGVNEQFF. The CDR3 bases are TGCGCCAGCAGCTTTTCCGGGGTCAATGAGCAGTTCTTC.

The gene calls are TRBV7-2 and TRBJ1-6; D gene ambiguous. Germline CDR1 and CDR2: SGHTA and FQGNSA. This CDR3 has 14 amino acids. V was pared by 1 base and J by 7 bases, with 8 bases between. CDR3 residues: CASSLGAPNSPLHF. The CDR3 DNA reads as TGTGCCAGCAGCTTAGGGGCTCCGAATTCACCCCTCCACTTT. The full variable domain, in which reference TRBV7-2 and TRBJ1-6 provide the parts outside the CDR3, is GAGVSQSPSNKVTEKGKDVELRCDPISGHTALYWYRQSLGQGLEFLIYFQGNSAPDKSGLPSDRFSAERTGGSVSTLTIQRTQQEDSAVYLCASSLGAPNSPLHFGNGTRLTVT.

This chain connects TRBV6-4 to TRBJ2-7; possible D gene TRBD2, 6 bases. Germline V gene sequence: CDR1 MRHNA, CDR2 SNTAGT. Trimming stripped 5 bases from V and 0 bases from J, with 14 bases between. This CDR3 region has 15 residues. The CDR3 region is CASSKAAGSSYEQYF. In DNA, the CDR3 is TGTGCCAGCAGTAAGGCGGCGGGGAGCTCCTACGAGCAGTACTTC.

CDR3 residues: CASTRTGIDQPQHF. In nucleotides, the CDR3 is TGTGCCAGCACTAGGACAGGGATCGATCAGCCCCAGCATTTT. This rearrangement joins TRBV2 to TRBJ1-5, with 8 bases matching TRBD1. Losses at the gene ends were 7 bases for V and 5 bases for J; bases not matched to a gene: 7. The germline V gene encodes CDR1 SNHLY and CDR2 FYNNEI. CDR3 length equals 14 residues.

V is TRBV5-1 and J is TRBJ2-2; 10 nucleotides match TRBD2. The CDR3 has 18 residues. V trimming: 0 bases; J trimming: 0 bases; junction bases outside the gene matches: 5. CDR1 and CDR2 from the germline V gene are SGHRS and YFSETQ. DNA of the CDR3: TGCGCCAGCAGCTTGGCTGGAGCGGGGGGGCCGAACACCGGGGAGCTGTTTTTT. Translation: CASSLAGAGGPNTGELFF.

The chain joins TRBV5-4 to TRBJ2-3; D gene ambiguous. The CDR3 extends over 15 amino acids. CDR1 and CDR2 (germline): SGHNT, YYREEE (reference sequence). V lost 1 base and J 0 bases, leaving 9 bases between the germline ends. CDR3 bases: TGTGCCAGCAGCTTGTGGCAGGATAGCACAGATACGCAGTATTTT. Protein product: CASSLWQDSTDTQYF. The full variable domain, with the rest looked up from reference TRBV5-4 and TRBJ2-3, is ETGVTQSPTHLIKTRGQQVTLRCSSQSGHNTVSWYQQALGQGPQFIFQYYREEENGRGNFPPRFSGLQFPNYSSELNVNALELDDSALYLCASSLWQDSTDTQYFGPGTRLTVL.

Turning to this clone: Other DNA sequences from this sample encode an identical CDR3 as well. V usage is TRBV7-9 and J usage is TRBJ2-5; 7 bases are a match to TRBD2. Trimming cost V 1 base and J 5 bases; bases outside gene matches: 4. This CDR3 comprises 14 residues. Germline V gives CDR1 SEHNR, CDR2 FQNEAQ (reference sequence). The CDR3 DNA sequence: TGTGCCAGCAGCTTAGTATCGGGAGGTGAGACCCAGTACTTC. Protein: CASSLVSGGETQYF. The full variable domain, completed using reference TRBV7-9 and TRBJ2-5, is DTGVSQNPRHKITKRGQNVTFRCDPISEHNRLYWYRQTLGQGPEFLTYFQNEAQLEKSRLLSDRFSAERPKGSFSTLEIQRTEQGDSAMYLCASSLVSGGETQYFGPGTRLLVL.

CDR3 in amino acids: CASSKTSGLEQYF. The DNA of the CDR3 is TGTGCCAGCAGCAAGACTAGCGGCCTGGAGCAGTACTTC. The chain has TRBV6-5 and TRBJ2-7; 9 nucleotides agree with TRBD2. The germline gives CDR1 MNHEY, CDR2 SVGAGI. The CDR3 is made up of 13 amino acids. Trimming took 6 bases from V and 7 from J; bases not matched to a gene: 7.

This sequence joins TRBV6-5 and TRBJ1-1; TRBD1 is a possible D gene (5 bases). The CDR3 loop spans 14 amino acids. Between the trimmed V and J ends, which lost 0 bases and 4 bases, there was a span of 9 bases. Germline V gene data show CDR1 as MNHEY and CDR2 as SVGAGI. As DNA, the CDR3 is TGTGCCAGCAGTTACTCGAGCGGGGCCACTGAAGCTTTCTTT. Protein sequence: CASSYSSGATEAFF.

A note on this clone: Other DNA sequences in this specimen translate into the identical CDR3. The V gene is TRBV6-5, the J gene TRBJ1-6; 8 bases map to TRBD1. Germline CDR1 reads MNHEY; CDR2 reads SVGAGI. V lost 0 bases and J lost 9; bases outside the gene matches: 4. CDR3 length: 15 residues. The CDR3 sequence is CASSYSRTGSSPLHF. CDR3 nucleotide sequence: TGTGCCAGCAGTTACTCGCGGACAGGGTCTTCACCCCTCCACTTT.

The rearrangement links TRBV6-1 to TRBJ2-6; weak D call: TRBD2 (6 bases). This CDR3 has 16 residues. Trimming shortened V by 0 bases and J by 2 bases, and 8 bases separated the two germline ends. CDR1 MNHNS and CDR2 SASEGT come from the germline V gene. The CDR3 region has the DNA TGTGCCAGCAGTGAAGCATGGGGGGCTGGGGCCAACGTCCTGACTTTC. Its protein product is CASSEAWGAGANVLTF.

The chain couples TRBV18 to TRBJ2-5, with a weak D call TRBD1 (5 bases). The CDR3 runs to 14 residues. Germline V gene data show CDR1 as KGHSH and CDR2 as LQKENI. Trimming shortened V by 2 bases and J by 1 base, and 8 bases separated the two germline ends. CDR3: CASSPGHAQETQYF. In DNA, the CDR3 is TGTGCCAGCTCACCAGGACACGCCCAAGAGACCCAGTACTTC.

Here the CDR3 DNA reads TGCAGCGTTGGCCGGGACAGGGTATACGAGCAGTACTTC. Encoded protein: CSVGRDRVYEQYF. This chain uses TRBV29-1 with TRBJ2-7, with 9 bases fitting TRBD1. The CDR3 covers 13 residues. Germline V gives CDR1 SQVTM, CDR2 ANQGSEA. V was pared by 4 bases and J by 4 bases, with 5 bases of the junction left unmatched.

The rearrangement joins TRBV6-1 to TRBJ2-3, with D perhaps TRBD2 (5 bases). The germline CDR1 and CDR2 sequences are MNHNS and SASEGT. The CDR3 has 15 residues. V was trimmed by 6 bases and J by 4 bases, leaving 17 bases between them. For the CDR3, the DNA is TGTGCCAGCAGCCCTACCGATATACTAGCAGATACGCAGTATTTT. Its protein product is CASSPTDILADTQYF.

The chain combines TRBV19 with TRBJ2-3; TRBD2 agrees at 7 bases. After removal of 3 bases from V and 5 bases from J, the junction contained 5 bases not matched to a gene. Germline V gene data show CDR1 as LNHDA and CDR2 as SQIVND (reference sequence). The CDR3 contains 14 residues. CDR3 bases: TGTGCCAGTAGTATCGGGGGGTCTGGAGATACGCAGTATTTT. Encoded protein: CASSIGGSGDTQYF.

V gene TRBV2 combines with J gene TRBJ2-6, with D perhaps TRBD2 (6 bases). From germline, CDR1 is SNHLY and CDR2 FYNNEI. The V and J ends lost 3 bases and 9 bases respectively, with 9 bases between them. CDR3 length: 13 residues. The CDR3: CASSDAGNNVLTF. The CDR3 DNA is TGTGCCAGCAGTGATGCGGGGAACAACGTCCTGACTTTC.

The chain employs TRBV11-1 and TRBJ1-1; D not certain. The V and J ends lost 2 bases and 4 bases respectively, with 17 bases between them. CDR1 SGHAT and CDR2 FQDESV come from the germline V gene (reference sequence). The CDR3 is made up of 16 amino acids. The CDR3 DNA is TGTGCCAGCAGCTTACGATTGGAGGGCAGGTTCACTGAAGCTTTCTTT. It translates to CASSLRLEGRFTEAFF.

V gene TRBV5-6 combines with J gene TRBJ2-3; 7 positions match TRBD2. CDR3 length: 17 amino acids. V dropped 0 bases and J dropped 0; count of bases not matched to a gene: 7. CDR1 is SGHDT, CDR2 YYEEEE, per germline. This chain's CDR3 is CASSLVKRGPSTDTQYF. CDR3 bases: TGTGCCAGCAGCTTGGTGAAGCGGGGCCCAAGCACAGATACGCAGTATTTT.

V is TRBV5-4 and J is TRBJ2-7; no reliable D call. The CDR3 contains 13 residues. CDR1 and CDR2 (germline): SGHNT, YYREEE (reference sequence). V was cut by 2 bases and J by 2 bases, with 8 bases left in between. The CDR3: CASSFISAYEQYF. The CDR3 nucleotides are TGTGCCAGCAGCTTTATCTCGGCCTACGAGCAGTACTTC.

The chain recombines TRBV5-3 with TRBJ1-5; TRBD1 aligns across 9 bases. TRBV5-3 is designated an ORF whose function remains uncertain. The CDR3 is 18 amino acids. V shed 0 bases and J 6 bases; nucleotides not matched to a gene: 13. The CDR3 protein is CARSLECETGGQGQPQHF. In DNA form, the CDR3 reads TGTGCCAGAAGCTTGGAATGTGAAACAGGGGGCCAGGGTCAGCCCCAGCATTTT.

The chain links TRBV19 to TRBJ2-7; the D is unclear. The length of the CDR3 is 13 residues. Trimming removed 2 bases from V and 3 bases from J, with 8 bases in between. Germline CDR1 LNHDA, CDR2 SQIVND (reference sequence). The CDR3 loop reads CASSINNLYEQYF. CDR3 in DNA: TGTGCCAGTAGTATAAACAATCTCTACGAGCAGTACTTC.

In DNA form, the CDR3 reads TGTGCCAGCTCCCGAGCCTATGGCTACACCTTC. Amino acid sequence: CASSRAYGYTF. The rearrangement uses TRBV9 and TRBJ1-2; D remains ambiguous. V lost 7 bases to trimming and J lost 4 bases, with 8 bases between them. Germline V lookup: CDR1 SGDLS, CDR2 YYNGEE. This CDR3 contains 11 residues.

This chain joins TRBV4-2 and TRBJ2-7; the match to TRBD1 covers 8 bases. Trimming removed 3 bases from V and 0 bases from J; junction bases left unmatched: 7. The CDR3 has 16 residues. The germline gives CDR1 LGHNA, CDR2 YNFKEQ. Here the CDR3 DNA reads TGTGCCAGCAGCCACAGTCGGACAGGGCCCTCCTACGAGCAGTACTTC. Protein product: CASSHSRTGPSYEQYF.

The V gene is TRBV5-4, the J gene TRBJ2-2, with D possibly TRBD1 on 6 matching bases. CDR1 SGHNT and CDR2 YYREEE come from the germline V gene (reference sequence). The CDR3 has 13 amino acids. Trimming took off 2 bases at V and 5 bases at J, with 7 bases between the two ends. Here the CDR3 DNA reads TGTGCCAGCAGCTTTGACAGGACCGGGGAGCTGTTTTTT. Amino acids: CASSFDRTGELFF.

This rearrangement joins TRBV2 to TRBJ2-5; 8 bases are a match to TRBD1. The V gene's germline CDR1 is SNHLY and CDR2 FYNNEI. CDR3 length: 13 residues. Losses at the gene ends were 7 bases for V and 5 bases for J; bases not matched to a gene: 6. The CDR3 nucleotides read TGTGCCAGCATGAAGACAGGGGCGGAGACCCAGTACTTC. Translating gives CASMKTGAETQYF.